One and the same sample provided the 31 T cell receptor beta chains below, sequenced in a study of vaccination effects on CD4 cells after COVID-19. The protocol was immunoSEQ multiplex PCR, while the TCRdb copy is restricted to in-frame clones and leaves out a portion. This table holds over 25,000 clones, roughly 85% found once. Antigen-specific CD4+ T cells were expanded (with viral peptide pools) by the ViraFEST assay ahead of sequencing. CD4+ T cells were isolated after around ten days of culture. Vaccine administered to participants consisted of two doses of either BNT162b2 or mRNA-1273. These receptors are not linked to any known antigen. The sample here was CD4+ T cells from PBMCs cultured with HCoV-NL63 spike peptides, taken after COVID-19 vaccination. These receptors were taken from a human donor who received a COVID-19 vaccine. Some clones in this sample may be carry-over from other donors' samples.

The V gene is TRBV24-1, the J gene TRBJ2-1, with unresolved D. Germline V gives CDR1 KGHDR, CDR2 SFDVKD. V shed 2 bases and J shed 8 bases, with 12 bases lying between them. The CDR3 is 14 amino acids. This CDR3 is CATSDSPLWDEQFF. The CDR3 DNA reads TGTGCCACCAGTGATTCCCCCCTCTGGGATGAGCAGTTCTTC.

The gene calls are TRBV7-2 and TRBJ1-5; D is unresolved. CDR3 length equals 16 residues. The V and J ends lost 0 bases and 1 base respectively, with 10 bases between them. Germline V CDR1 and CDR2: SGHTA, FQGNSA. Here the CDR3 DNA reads TGTGCCAGCAGCTTAGCATGGCAGCGGAGCAATCAGCCCCAGCATTTT. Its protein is CASSLAWQRSNQPQHF.

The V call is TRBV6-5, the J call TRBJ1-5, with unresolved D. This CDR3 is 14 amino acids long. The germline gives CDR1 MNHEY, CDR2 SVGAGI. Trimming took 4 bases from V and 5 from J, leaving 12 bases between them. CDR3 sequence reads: CASSSDGRDQPQHF. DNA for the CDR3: TGTGCCAGCAGTTCCGACGGCCGGGATCAGCCCCAGCATTTT.

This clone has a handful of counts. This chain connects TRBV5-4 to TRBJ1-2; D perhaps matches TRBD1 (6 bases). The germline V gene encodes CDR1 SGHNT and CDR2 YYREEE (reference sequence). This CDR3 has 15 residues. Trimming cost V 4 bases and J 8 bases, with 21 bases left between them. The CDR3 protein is CASSLRGARGGGYTF. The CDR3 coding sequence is TGTGCCAGCAGCCTCCGAGGGGCCAGGGGTGGGGGCTACACCTTC.

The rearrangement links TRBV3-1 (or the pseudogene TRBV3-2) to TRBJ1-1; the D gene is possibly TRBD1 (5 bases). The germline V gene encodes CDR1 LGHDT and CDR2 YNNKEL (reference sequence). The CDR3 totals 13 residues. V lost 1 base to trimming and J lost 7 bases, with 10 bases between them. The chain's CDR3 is CASSQGDGGEAFF. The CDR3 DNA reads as TGTGCCAGCAGCCAAGGTGACGGGGGTGAAGCTTTCTTT.

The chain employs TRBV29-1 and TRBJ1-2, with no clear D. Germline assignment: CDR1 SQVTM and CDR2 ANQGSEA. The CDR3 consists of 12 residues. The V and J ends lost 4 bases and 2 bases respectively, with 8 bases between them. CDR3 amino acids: CSVGRTNYGYTF. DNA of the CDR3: TGCAGCGTTGGTCGAACGAACTATGGCTACACCTTC.

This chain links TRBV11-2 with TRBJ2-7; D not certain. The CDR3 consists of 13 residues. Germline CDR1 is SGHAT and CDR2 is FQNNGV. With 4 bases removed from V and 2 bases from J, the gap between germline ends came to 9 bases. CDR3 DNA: TGTGCCAGCAGCTCCGGACGGACCTACGAGCAGTACGTC. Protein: CASSSGRTYEQYV.

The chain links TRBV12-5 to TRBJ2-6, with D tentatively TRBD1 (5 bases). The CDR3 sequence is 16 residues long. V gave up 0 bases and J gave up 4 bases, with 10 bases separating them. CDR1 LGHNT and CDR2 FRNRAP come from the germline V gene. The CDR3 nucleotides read TGTGCTAGTGGTTTGGTCAGGGTGGCCGGGGCCAACGTCCTGACTTTC. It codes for CASGLVRVAGANVLTF.

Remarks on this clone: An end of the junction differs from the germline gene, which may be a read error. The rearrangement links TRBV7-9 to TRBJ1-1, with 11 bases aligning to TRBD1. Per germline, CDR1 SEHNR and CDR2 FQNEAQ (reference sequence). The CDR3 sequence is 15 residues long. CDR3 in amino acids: CASSYRDRGNPEAFF. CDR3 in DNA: TGTGCCAGCAGCTACCGGGACAGGGGGAACCCTGAAGCTTTCTTT. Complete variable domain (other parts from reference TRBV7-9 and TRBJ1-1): DTGVSQNPRHKITKRGQNVTFRCDPISEHNRLYWYRQTLGQGPEFLTYFQNEAQLEKSRLLSDRFSAERPKGSFSTLEIQRTEQGDSAMYLCASSYRDRGNPEAFFGQGTRLTVV.

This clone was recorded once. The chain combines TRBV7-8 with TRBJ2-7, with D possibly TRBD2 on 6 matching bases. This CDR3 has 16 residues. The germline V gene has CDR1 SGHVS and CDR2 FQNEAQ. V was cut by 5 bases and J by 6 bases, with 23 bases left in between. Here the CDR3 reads CASSLLRPGVRGEQYV. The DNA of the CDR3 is TGTGCCAGCAGCCTACTTAGACCGGGAGTGAGAGGCGAGCAGTACGTC.

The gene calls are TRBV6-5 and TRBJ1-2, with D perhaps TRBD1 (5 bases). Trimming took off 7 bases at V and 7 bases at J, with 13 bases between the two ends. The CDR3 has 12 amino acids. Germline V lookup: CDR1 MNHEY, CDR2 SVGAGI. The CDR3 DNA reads TGTGCCAGCACTCCAGGGAGCGGTGGCTACACCTTC. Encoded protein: CASTPGSGGYTF.

This CDR3 reads CAISESQETQYF. DNA of the CDR3: TGTGCCATCAGTGAATCCCAAGAGACCCAGTACTTC. The chain links TRBV10-3 to TRBJ2-5; D not certain. The germline V gene has CDR1 ENHRY and CDR2 SYGVKD. The CDR3 length is 12 residues. Trimming removed 3 bases at V and 1 base at J, with 3 bases between.

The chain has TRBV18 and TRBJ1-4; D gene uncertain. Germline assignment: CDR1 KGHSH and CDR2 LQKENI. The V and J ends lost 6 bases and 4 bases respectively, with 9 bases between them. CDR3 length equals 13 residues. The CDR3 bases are TGTGCCAGCTCGAACAGTATTAATGAAAAACTGTTTTTT. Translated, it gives CASSNSINEKLFF.

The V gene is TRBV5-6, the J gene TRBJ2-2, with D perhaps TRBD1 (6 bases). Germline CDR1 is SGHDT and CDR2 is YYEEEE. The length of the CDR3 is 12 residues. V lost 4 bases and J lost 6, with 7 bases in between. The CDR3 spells CASSGGAGELFF. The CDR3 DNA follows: TGTGCCAGCAGCGGGGGCGCCGGGGAGCTGTTTTTT.

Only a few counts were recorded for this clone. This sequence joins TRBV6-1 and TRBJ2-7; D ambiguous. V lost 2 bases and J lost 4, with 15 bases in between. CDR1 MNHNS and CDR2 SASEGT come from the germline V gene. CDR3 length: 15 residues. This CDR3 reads CASSETLRSRYEQYV. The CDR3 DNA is TGTGCCAGCAGTGAAACCTTGCGTTCGAGATACGAGCAGTACGTC.

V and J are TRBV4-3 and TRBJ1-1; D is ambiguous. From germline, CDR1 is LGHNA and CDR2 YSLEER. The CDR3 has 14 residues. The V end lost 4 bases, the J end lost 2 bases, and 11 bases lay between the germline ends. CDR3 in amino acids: CASSPPKGNTEAFF. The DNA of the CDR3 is TGCGCCAGCAGCCCCCCTAAGGGAAACACTGAAGCTTTCTTT.

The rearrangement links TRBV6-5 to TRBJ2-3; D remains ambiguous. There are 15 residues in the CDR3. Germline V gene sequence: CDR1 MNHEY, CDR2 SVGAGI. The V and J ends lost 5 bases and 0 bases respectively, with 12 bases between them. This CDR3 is CASSRLGQSTDTQYF. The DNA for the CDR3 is TGTGCCAGCAGTAGGCTCGGGCAAAGCACAGATACGCAGTATTTT.

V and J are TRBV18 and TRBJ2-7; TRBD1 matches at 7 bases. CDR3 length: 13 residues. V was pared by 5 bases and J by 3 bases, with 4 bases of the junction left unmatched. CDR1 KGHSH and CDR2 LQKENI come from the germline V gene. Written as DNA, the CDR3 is TGTGCCAGCTCAAACAGGGGAAACTACGAGCAGTACGTC. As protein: CASSNRGNYEQYV.

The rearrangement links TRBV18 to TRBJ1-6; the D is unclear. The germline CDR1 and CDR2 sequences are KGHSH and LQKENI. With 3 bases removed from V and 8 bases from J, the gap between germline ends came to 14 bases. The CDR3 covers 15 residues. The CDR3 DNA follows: TGTGCCAGCTCACCCAACGCAGATTGGGATTCACCCCTCCACTTT. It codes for CASSPNADWDSPLHF.

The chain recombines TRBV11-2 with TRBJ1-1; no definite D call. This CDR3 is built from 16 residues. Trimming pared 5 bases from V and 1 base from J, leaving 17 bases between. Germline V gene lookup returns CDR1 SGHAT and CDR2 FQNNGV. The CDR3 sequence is CASSITTGSTNTEAFF. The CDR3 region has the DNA TGTGCCAGCAGCATCACCACGGGGTCTACGAACACTGAAGCTTTCTTT.

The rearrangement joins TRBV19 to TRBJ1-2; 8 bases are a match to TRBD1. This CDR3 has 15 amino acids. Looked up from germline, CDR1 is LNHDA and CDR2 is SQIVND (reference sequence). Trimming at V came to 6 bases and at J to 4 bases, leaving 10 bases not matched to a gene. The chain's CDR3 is CASRRPGQGLYGYTF. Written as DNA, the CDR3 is TGTGCCAGTAGACGCCCTGGACAGGGTCTCTATGGCTACACCTTC.

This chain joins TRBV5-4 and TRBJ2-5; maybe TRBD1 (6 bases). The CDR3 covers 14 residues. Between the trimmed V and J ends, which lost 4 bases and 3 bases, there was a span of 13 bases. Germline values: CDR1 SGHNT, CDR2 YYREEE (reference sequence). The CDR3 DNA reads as TGTGCCAGCAGCCCTCATAACAGGGAAGAGACCCAGTACTTC. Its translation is CASSPHNREETQYF.

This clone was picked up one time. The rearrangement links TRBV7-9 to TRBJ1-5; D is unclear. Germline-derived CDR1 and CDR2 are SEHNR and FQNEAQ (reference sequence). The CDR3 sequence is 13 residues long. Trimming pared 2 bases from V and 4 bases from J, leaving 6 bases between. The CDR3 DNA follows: TGTGCCAGCAGCTTACGGGGTAATCAGCCCCAGCATTTT. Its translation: CASSLRGNQPQHF.

CDR3 in DNA: TGTGCCAGCAGCTTGCTCTACGAGAACACTGAAGCTTTCTTT. Translating gives CASSLLYENTEAFF. The chain uses TRBV5-6 and TRBJ1-1; D remains ambiguous. Germline-derived CDR1 and CDR2 are SGHDT and YYEEEE. This CDR3 spans 14 amino acids. The V and J ends lost 1 base and 1 base respectively, with 8 bases between them.

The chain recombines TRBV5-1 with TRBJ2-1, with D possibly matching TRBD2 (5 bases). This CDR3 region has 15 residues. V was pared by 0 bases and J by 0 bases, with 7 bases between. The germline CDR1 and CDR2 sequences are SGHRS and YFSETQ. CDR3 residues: CASSLAGTSYNEQFF. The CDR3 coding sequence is TGCGCCAGCAGCTTGGCGGGAACCTCCTACAATGAGCAGTTCTTC.

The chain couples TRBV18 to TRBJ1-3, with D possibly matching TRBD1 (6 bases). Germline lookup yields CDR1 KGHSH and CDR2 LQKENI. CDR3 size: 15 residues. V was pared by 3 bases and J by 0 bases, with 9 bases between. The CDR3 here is CASSPRDNSGNTIYF. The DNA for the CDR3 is TGTGCCAGCTCACCGCGGGACAACTCTGGAAACACCATATATTTT.

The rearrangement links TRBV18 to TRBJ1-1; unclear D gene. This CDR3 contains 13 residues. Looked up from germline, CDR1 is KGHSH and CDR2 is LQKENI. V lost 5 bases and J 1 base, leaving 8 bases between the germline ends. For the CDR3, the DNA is TGTGCCAGCTCAGAGGGCCAGAACACTGAAGCTTTCTTT. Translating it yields CASSEGQNTEAFF. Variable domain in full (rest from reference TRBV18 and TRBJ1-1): NAGVMQNPRHLVRRRGQEARLRCSPMKGHSHVYWYRQLPEEGLKFMVYLQKENIIDESGMPKERFSAEFPKEGPSILRIQQVVRGDSAAYFCASSEGQNTEAFFGQGTRLTVV.

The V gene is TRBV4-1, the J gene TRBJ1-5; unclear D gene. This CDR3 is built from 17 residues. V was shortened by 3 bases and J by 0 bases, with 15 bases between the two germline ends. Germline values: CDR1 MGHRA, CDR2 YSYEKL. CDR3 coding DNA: TGCGCCAGCAGCCAGGGTCCGGGGAGATATAGCAATCAGCCCCAGCATTTT. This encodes CASSQGPGRYSNQPQHF.

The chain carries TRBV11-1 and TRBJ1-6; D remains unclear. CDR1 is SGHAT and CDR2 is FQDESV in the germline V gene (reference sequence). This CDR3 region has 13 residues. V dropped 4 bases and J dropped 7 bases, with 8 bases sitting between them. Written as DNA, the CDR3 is TGTGCCAGCAGCTCGCTGATCAATTCACCCCTCCACTTT. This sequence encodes CASSSLINSPLHF.

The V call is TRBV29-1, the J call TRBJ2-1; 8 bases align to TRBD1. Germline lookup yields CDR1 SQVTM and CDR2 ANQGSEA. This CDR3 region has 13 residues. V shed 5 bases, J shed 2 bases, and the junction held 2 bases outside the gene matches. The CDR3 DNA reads TGCAGCGTTCGACAGGGGACCTACAATGAGCAGTTCTTC. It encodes CSVRQGTYNEQFF.

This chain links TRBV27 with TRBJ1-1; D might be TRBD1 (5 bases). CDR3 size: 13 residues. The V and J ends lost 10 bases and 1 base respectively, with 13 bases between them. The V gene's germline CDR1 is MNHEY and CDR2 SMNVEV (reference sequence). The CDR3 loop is CATGGRENTEAFF. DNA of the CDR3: TGTGCCACCGGGGGACGGGAGAACACTGAAGCTTTCTTT.